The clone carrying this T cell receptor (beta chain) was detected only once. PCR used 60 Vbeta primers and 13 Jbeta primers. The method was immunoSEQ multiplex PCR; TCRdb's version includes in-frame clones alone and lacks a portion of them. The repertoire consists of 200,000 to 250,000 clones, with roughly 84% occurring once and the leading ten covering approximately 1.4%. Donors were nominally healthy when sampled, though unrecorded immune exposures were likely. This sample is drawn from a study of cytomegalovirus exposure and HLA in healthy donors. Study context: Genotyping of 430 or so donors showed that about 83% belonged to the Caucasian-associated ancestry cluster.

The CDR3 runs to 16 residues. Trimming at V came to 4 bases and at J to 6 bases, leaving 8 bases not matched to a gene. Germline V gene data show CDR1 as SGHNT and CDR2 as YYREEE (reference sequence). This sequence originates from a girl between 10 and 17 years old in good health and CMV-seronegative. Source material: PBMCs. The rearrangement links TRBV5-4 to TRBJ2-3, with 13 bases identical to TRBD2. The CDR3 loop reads CASSPRTSGRTDTQYF. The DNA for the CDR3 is TGTGCCAGCAGCCCGAGGACTAGCGGGAGAACCGATACGCAGTATTTT.